These 16 T cell receptor beta chains originate from one sample sequenced in a study of post-analysis software for immune sequencing data. Study findings and constraints: Patients had higher frequencies than controls of a few TRBV segments, including TRBV5-6, TRBV5-1 and TRBV20-1.

Their target antigens are unknown. cDNA libraries of TCR beta carried unique molecular identifiers. TCRdb recomputed calls from the PCR reads with MiXCR, one row per CDR3 protein. The sample includes about 260,000 distinct CDR3 sequences, 30% to 45% of them seen just once. Sequences were obtained from blood. These receptors were obtained from a girl aged 5-17 years with multiple sclerosis.

The table lists this clonotype with a few counts. The rearrangement links TRBV28 to TRBJ1-2; TRBD1 aligns across 8 bases. This CDR3 spans 17 amino acids. CDR1 and CDR2 (germline): MDHEN, SYDVKM. V was pared by 4 bases and J by 2 bases, with 12 bases of the junction left unmatched. The CDR3 nucleotides are TGTGCCAGCAGTTCGCAAAGTCGGACAGGGAAAAACTATGGCTACACCTTC. It encodes CASSSQSRTGKNYGYTF.

The rearrangement uses TRBV5-1 and TRBJ2-2; D gene uncertain. The ends were cut back, 0 bases at V and 4 bases at J, with 10 bases in the middle. Germline V gene sequence: CDR1 SGHRS, CDR2 YFSETQ. The CDR3 is made up of 15 amino acids. In DNA form, the CDR3 reads TGCGCCAGCAGCTTGGGTATGGAGTTCACCGGGGAGCTGTTTTTT. It translates to CASSLGMEFTGELFF.

This clonotype has only a few counts. This could be a read error, since a much larger clone is one nucleotide away. V is TRBV6-1 and J is TRBJ2-1, with TRBD2 matching 9 bases. V dropped 4 bases and J dropped 8; count of bases not matched to a gene: 3. Germline V gene sequence: CDR1 MNHNS, CDR2 SASEGT. The CDR3 runs 13 residues. The CDR3 spells CASSVAGGDEQFF. The CDR3 DNA is TGTGCCAGCAGTGTGGCGGGAGGGGATGAGCAGTTCTTC.

This clonotype turned up a few times. A much larger clone sits a single nucleotide away, making a read error possible. V is TRBV5-1 and J is TRBJ2-3, with a weak D call TRBD2 (6 bases). The germline V gene encodes CDR1 SGHRS and CDR2 YFSETQ. Trimming pared 4 bases from V and 2 bases from J, leaving 14 bases between. The CDR3 runs 15 residues. CDR3 protein: CASSVRGYNTDTQYF. Written as DNA, the CDR3 is TGCGCCAGCAGCGTGCGGGGATACAACACAGATACGCAGTATTTT.

This clonotype was seen a few times. A much larger clone differs by one base, so this may be a read error. V gene TRBV27 combines with J gene TRBJ2-3; the D is unclear. The CDR3 has 14 amino acids. Trimming shortened V by 1 base and J by 8 bases, and 13 bases separated the two germline ends. Looked up from germline, CDR1 is MNHEY and CDR2 is SMNVEV (reference sequence). The CDR3 protein is CASSLLQQLGTQYF. CDR3 sequence (DNA): TGTGCCAGCAGTTTATTACAGCAGCTAGGTACGCAGTATTTT.

This clonotype was counted only a few times. The rearrangement links TRBV5-1 to TRBJ1-2, with TRBD1 as a possible D gene (5 bases). Germline CDR1 SGHRS, CDR2 YFSETQ. V lost 0 bases and J lost 4, with 13 bases in between. The CDR3 consists of 15 residues. CDR3 protein: CASSLGGETGYGYTF. The DNA of the CDR3 is TGCGCCAGCAGCTTGGGGGGGGAAACCGGCTATGGCTACACCTTC.

About this clonotype: A much larger clone is a single base away; this may be a read error. J is TRBJ2-4 and V is TRBV5-1; either TRBD1 or TRBD2 may fit D (5 bases each). The end of the DNA fits TRBJ2-7 better, so the J call may be wrong. From germline, CDR1 is SGHRS and CDR2 YFSETQ. This CDR3 contains 14 residues. The CDR3 bases are TGCGCCAGCAGCTTGGACGGGACCAGCTACGAGCAGTACTTC. Encoded protein: CASSLDGTSYEQYF.

This clonotype has more than one count but fewer than ten. The chain joins TRBV12-3 or TRBV12-4 to TRBJ1-1, with no clear D. V was shortened by 3 bases and J by 0 bases, with 11 bases between the two germline ends. The CDR3 length is 15 residues. The CDR3 region is CASSFDGKMNTEAFF. The CDR3 DNA sequence: TGTGCCAGCAGTTTTGACGGAAAGATGAACACTGAAGCTTTCTTT.

This clonotype occurred many times. The V gene is TRBV6-5, the J gene TRBJ1-5; no definite D call. CDR3 size: 14 residues. Between the trimmed V and J ends, which lost 5 bases and 6 bases, there was a span of 14 bases. Per the germline V gene, CDR1 is MNHEY and CDR2 is SVGAGI. In nucleotides, the CDR3 is TGTGCCAGCAGTGTGACCGGTGGCGGTCAGCCCCAGCATTTT. Translation: CASSVTGGGQPQHF.

This clonotype was seen a few times. V and J are TRBV11-2 and TRBJ2-3; 10 bases match TRBD1. The CDR3 contains 20 residues. In germline, CDR1 is SGHAT, CDR2 FQNNGV. Trimming removed 1 base from V and 2 bases from J; junction bases left unmatched: 15. The CDR3 bases are TGTGCCAGCAGCTTAGTTGCCCCTCCCGGACAGGGGGATAACACAGATACGCAGTATTTT. Translated, it gives CASSLVAPPGQGDNTDTQYF.

This clonotype was counted many times. The CDR3 region has the DNA TGTGCCAGCAGTTACCTACAGGGCTACGAGCAGTACTTC. This encodes CASSYLQGYEQYF. V usage is TRBV6-2 or TRBV6-3 and J usage is TRBJ2-7; D is possibly TRBD1 (6 bases). From germline, CDR1 is MNHEY and CDR2 SVGEGT. The V and J ends lost 2 bases and 3 bases respectively, with 8 bases between them. The CDR3 spans 13 residues.

V is TRBV30 and J is TRBJ1-1; D gene uncertain. CDR3 length equals 13 residues. V shed 3 bases and J shed 0 bases, with 8 bases lying between them. Germline V CDR1 and CDR2: GTSNPN, SVGIG (reference sequence). CDR3 nucleotides: TGTGCCTGGAGCGTCCAGATGAACACTGAAGCTTTCTTT. It codes for CAWSVQMNTEAFF.

The V and J genes are TRBV5-6 and TRBJ2-5; no definite D call. This CDR3 has 15 residues. Looked up from germline, CDR1 is SGHDT and CDR2 is YYEEEE. V was cut by 2 bases and J by 2 bases, with 13 bases left in between. DNA for the CDR3: TGTGCCAGCAGCTTAGTCGGTGGCCCACAAGAGACCCAGTACTTC. This gives the protein CASSLVGGPQETQYF.

This clonotype was counted many times. The chain recombines TRBV29-1 with TRBJ2-3; D is perhaps TRBD1 (6 bases). Looked up from germline, CDR1 is SQVTM and CDR2 is ANQGSEA. Trimming pared 3 bases from V and 6 bases from J, leaving 7 bases between. The CDR3 runs 11 residues. DNA for the CDR3: TGCAGCGTTGATAGGGGGGATACGCAGTATTTT. Amino acids: CSVDRGDTQYF.

The sample holds one count of this clonotype. The chain employs TRBV24-1 and TRBJ2-2; 12 bases agree with TRBD1. Trimming removed 2 bases from V and 0 bases from J; junction bases left unmatched: 3. The CDR3 runs to 18 residues. Germline-derived CDR1 and CDR2 are KGHDR and SFDVKD. The CDR3 DNA is TGTGCCACCAGTGATTGGTGGGACAGGGGGCCGAACACCGGGGAGCTGTTTTTT. Protein sequence: CATSDWWDRGPNTGELFF.

Remarks on this clonotype: A much bigger clone sits one base away, suggesting this may be a read error. J is TRBJ1-2 and V is TRBV28, with 7 bases matching TRBD1. This CDR3 region has 15 residues. Germline trimming cut 8 bases from V and 4 bases from J; bases unmatched to any gene: 13. Germline loops: CDR1 MDHEN, CDR2 SYDVKM. This CDR3 reads CASSGGTEQVYGYTF. For the CDR3, the DNA is TGTGCCAGCTCGGGGGGGACAGAGCAGGTCTATGGCTACACCTTC.